This T cell receptor (beta chain) was captured by sequencing in a study of T cells in Graves' hyperthyroidism and ophthalmopathy. As for the study in general: Upon initial diagnosis and before any treatment, peripheral blood was collected.

Newly diagnosed hyperthyroidism, duration under 2 months, in patients aged 18 to 65. This clonotype was counted many times. The TCR beta CDR3 regions underwent amplification using RNA transcripts as the source. Carried out on the TCR CDR3, a first-round RT-PCR used the HTBI primer set. Each CDR3 protein gets one entry after TCRdb re-called the multiplex PCR reads with MiXCR. This table holds 200,000 to 250,000 distinct CDR3 sequences, around 19% found once. Material: blood. This TCR was sampled from a man aged 35-49 years with Graves' hyperthyroidism.

The CDR3 loop reads CASSLGAGGSEQYF. The CDR3 DNA follows: TGTGCCAGCAGCTTAGGCGCGGGGGGTAGCGAGCAGTACTTC. J is TRBJ2-7 and V is TRBV7-2; the match to TRBD2 covers 8 bases. Germline CDR1 and CDR2: SGHTA and FQGNSA. Trimming took 1 base from V and 6 from J; bases not matched to a gene: 5. The CDR3 extends over 14 amino acids.